These 10 T cell receptor beta chains were all obtained from the same sample, sequenced in a study of blood T cells in healthy people across ages. Together with a sample-barcoded 5' primer, a J-beta primer mix was included in a second PCR lasting about 6 to 12 cycles. TCRdb fed the 5' RACE reads into MiXCR, producing one record per CDR3 protein. The data contain around 970,000 distinct CDR3 sequences, around 54% of them singletons. Material: blood. The receptor source for this set is a woman aged 60-75 years in good health.

V gene TRBV29-1 combines with J gene TRBJ2-3; 10 positions match TRBD2. Per the germline V gene, CDR1 is SQVTM and CDR2 is ANQGSEA. J lost 2 bases, V lost 4 bases, and 3 bases had no gene match. There are 14 residues in the CDR3. CDR3: CSVGLAGVTDTQYF. The CDR3 DNA follows: TGCAGCGTTGGTCTAGCGGGAGTCACAGATACGCAGTATTTT.

J is TRBJ2-5 and V is TRBV27; no clear D gene. V dropped 0 bases and J dropped 7 bases, with 9 bases sitting between them. The V gene's germline CDR1 is MNHEY and CDR2 SMNVEV (reference sequence). The CDR3 is 13 amino acids. The CDR3 protein is CASSLSFLGTQYF. CDR3 nucleotides: TGTGCCAGCAGTTTATCTTTTCTAGGGACCCAGTACTTC.

The sample holds a few counts of this clonotype. This chain joins TRBV11-2 and TRBJ2-6; tentative D call: TRBD1 (6 bases). In germline, CDR1 is SGHAT, CDR2 FQNNGV. There are 16 residues in the CDR3. V was clipped by 10 bases and J by 1 base, with 17 bases between them. The CDR3 region is CAIPQGLRSGANVLTF. The CDR3, as DNA: TGTGCCATCCCACAGGGTCTGAGGTCTGGGGCCAACGTCCTGACTTTC.

The chain links TRBV20-1 to TRBJ2-7, with 13 bases lining up with TRBD2. CDR1 and CDR2 from the germline V gene are DFQATT and SNEGSKA (reference sequence). Germline trimming cut 0 bases from V and 4 bases from J; bases unmatched to any gene: 6. The CDR3 runs to 16 residues. The CDR3 DNA is TGCAGTGCTAGAGACCCCGGACTAGCGGGAGTTTACGAGCAGTACTTC. It codes for CSARDPGLAGVYEQYF.

The chain recombines TRBV6-5 with TRBJ2-3, with D hard to call. Trimming took off 2 bases at V and 8 bases at J, with 5 bases between the two ends. The length of the CDR3 is 11 residues. Germline CDR1 and CDR2: MNHEY and SVGAGI. Here the CDR3 DNA reads TGTGCCAGCAGTTACGAGGTTACGCAGTATTTT. Protein: CASSYEVTQYF.

This clonotype was counted ten times or more. The chain uses TRBV5-1 and TRBJ2-1, with TRBD2 matching 9 bases. CDR1 is SGHRS, CDR2 YFSETQ, per germline. The junction had 16 bases not matched to a gene; V was cut back by 4 bases and J by 2 bases. This CDR3 is built from 19 residues. The CDR3 DNA follows: TGCGCCAGCAGCCCAGAAGCGGGAGGCCTCTTTGGCCCCTACAATGAGCAGTTCTTC. This codes for CASSPEAGGLFGPYNEQFF.

The chain joins TRBV7-6 to TRBJ1-3, with 8 bases that match TRBD1. The germline CDR1 and CDR2 sequences are SGHVS and FNYEAQ. The V and J ends lost 5 bases and 2 bases, in that order; junction bases with no gene match: 5. The CDR3 runs to 15 residues. CDR3 DNA: TGTGCCAGCAGCCGACAGACAGGGGCTGGAAACACCATATATTTT. Translated: CASSRQTGAGNTIYF. The full variable domain, completed using reference TRBV7-6 and TRBJ1-3, is GAGVSQSPRYKVTKRGQDVALRCDPISGHVSLYWYRQALGQGPEFLTYFNYEAQQDKSGLPNDRFSAERPEGSISTLTIQRTEQRDSAMYRCASSRQTGAGNTIYFGEGSWLTVV.

The chain is built from TRBV4-1 and TRBJ1-2; possibly TRBD1 for D (5 bases). Between the trimmed V and J ends, which lost 1 base and 5 bases, there was a span of 8 bases. CDR1 MGHRA and CDR2 YSYEKL come from the germline V gene. The CDR3 is 13 residues long. The CDR3 loop reads CASSQVGVYGYTF. CDR3 nucleotide sequence: TGCGCCAGCAGCCAAGTAGGGGTTTATGGCTACACCTTC.

The genes are TRBV2 and TRBJ1-1; no firm D call. The CDR3 is 14 amino acids. The germline CDR1 and CDR2 sequences are SNHLY and FYNNEI. Trimming shortened V by 8 bases and J by 1 base, and 14 bases separated the two germline ends. CDR3 loop: CASVKPTRNTEAFF. The CDR3 DNA is TGTGCCAGCGTGAAACCCACGCGGAACACTGAAGCTTTCTTT.

The chain carries TRBV27 and TRBJ2-7; tentative D call: TRBD2 (7 bases). V dropped 6 bases and J dropped 1 base, with 19 bases sitting between them. CDR3 length: 16 amino acids. In germline, CDR1 is MNHEY, CDR2 SMNVEV (reference sequence). In nucleotides, the CDR3 is TGTGCCAGCAGCCGTATAGGGGGGGAGGGGTCCTACGAGCAGTACTTC. Its translation is CASSRIGGEGSYEQYF.